This is a list of T cell receptor beta chains from one sample in a study of technical replicates of blood from a handful of donors. Assay: immunoSEQ multiplex PCR; the TCRdb copy retains only in-frame clones and omits some. The data contain tens of thousands of clones, around 95% of them singletons. Sequencing was carried out using T cells isolated from PBMCs. The receptors come from a human donor in good health. CDR3s include the opening cysteine and the closing phenylalanine or tryptophan. D genes are given only for firm matches. Size tells how often a clone was seen (once, few, many) or the class of an expanded clone, and some rows leave it out.

DNA	CDR3	size	V	D	J
TGTGCCAGCGAGGGGGCCTTGGAGAGGAATGAGCAGTTCTTC	CASEGALERNEQFF	.	TRBV2	TRBD1	TRBJ2-1
TGTGCCAGCAGTTACTCGGAACAGGGGACCTATGGCTACACCTTC	CASSYSEQGTYGYTF	.	TRBV6-5	TRBD1	TRBJ1-2
TGTGCCAGCAGTGAAGAGGGCGGGATCTACGAGCAGTACTTC	CASSEEGGIYEQYF	.	TRBV6-1	.	TRBJ2-7
TGTGCCAGCAGTCCCCCGGGAGGTAGCGGGGAGCAGTACTTC	CASSPPGGSGEQYF	.	TRBV6-5	TRBD2	TRBJ2-7
TGTGCCAGCAGTGAGGCTAGCGGGAGGGCCAGCGCCACAGATACGCAGTATTTT	CASSEASGRASATDTQYF	.	TRBV6-1	TRBD2	TRBJ2-3
TGTGCCAGCAGTGCTCGCAGGACAGGGGATGGAAACACCATATATTTT	CASSARRTGDGNTIYF	.	TRBV6-1	TRBD1	TRBJ1-3
TGTGCCAGCAGTTTAAGCCAACTTCAGTACAGGGACCAAGGGCGCCTTCAATCCTCCTACGAGCAGTACTTC	CASSLSQLQYRDQGRLQSSYEQYF	.	TRBV27	.	TRBJ2-7
TGTGCCAGCAGTTTATTTCGGAGTGCAGATACGCAGTATTTT	CASSLFRSADTQYF	.	TRBV27	.	TRBJ2-3
TGTGCCAGCAGTTTCGCGTTTCACTACGAGCAGTACTTC	CASSFAFHYEQYF	once	TRBV2	.	TRBJ2-7
TGTGCCTGGAGCACCGGGACAGGGGTACAGCCCCAGCATTTT	CAWSTGTGVQPQHF	.	TRBV30	TRBD1	TRBJ1-5
TGTGCCAGCAGCTTAGCCTTGGACAGAACAGACCCTACTGGAAACACCATATATTTT	CASSLALDRTDPTGNTIYF	.	TRBV7-6	.	TRBJ1-3
TGCGCCAGCAGCTTCGGGGAAACTGGAAACACCATATATTTT	CASSFGETGNTIYF	.	TRBV5-1	.	TRBJ1-3